Following are 13 T cell receptor beta chains from one sample sequenced in a study of OX40 agonist ivuxolimab in advanced cancers. Some clones are missing from TCRdb's copy, which holds only in-frame ones; the method was immunoSEQ multiplex PCR. The sample contains tens of thousands of clones, around 90% of which appear only once. The source was CD4+ or CD8+ T cells sorted from blood, collected in a trial of the OX40 agonist ivuxolimab. These receptors came from an adult with an advanced solid tumor such as melanoma, head and neck, liver or kidney cancer.

The gene calls are TRBV6-5 and TRBJ2-6, with D unclear. Looked up from germline, CDR1 is MNHEY and CDR2 is SVGAGI. The CDR3 spans 13 residues. Trimming stripped 4 bases from V and 2 bases from J, with 3 bases between. CDR3 protein: CASSSPGANVLTF. The CDR3 region has the DNA TGTGCCAGCAGTTCCCCTGGGGCCAACGTCCTGACTTTC.

There are a few counts of this clone. The chain uses TRBV6-5 and TRBJ2-7; 10 bases are a match to TRBD1. CDR3 size: 13 residues. V dropped 7 bases and J dropped 4; count of bases not matched to a gene: 4. CDR1 is MNHEY, CDR2 SVGAGI, per germline. The CDR3 is CASKRDRGYEQYF. In DNA form, the CDR3 reads TGTGCCAGCAAGCGGGACAGGGGATACGAGCAGTACTTC.

This sequence joins TRBV19 and TRBJ2-3, with 12 bases fitting TRBD2. The CDR3 runs to 13 residues. Germline trimming cut 8 bases from V and 4 bases from J; bases unmatched to any gene: 1. Per germline, CDR1 LNHDA and CDR2 SQIVND (reference sequence). CDR3 residues: CASGLAGSDTQYF. The CDR3 DNA reads TGTGCCAGTGGACTAGCGGGGTCAGATACGCAGTATTTT. Complete variable domain (other parts from reference TRBV19 and TRBJ2-3): DGGITQSPKYLFRKEGQNVTLSCEQNLNHDAMYWYRQDPGQGLRLIYYSQIVNDFQKGDIAEGYSVSREKKESFPLTVTSAQKNPTAFYLCASGLAGSDTQYFGPGTRLTVL.

The V gene is TRBV19, the J gene TRBJ1-4, with D possibly being TRBD1 (5 bases). The CDR3 consists of 13 residues. Germline V gene lookup returns CDR1 LNHDA and CDR2 SQIVND (reference sequence). The V end lost 10 bases, the J end lost 8 bases, and 17 bases lay between the germline ends. The CDR3 sequence is CATRGREVEKLFF. The CDR3 DNA follows: TGTGCCACCCGGGGCAGGGAGGTGGAAAAACTGTTTTTT. Based on the CDR3 plus reference TRBV19 and TRBJ1-4, the full variable domain is DGGITQSPKYLFRKEGQNVTLSCEQNLNHDAMYWYRQDPGQGLRLIYYSQIVNDFQKGDIAEGYSVSREKKESFPLTVTSAQKNPTAFYLCATRGREVEKLFFGSGTQLSVL.

The rearrangement links TRBV6-1 to TRBJ1-2; 7 bases match TRBD1. With 4 bases clipped from V and 6 bases from J, the junction kept 14 bases outside the gene matches. Germline assignment: CDR1 MNHNS and CDR2 SASEGT. There are 16 residues in the CDR3. The CDR3 DNA reads as TGTGCCAGCAGTGCGCCGGCCGGGACAGAGAAGGATGGCTACACCTTC. As protein: CASSAPAGTEKDGYTF.

This chain joins TRBV15 and TRBJ2-7, with D tentatively TRBD2 (6 bases). CDR1 and CDR2 from the germline V gene are LNHNV and YYDKDF (reference sequence). The ends were cut back, 1 base at V and 1 base at J, with 14 bases in the middle. CDR3 length: 16 amino acids. CDR3 residues: CATSRGRDWASYEQYF. For the CDR3, the DNA is TGTGCCACCAGCAGAGGAAGGGACTGGGCATCCTACGAGCAGTACTTC.

The genes are TRBV7-2 and TRBJ2-1; TRBD2 might be the D (5 bases). The CDR3 consists of 14 residues. From germline, CDR1 is SGHTA and CDR2 FQGNSA. Trimming shortened V by 2 bases and J by 12 bases, and 17 bases separated the two germline ends. This CDR3 reads CASSLNPADAGQFF. DNA for the CDR3: TGTGCCAGCAGCTTAAACCCAGCGGATGCCGGGCAGTTCTTC.

As concerns this clone: Other nucleotide sequences from this sample produce the same CDR3. This chain links TRBV5-6 with TRBJ1-2, with 7 bases fitting TRBD1. The CDR3 is made up of 13 amino acids. J lost 4 bases, V lost 0 bases, and 0 bases had no gene match. Germline V CDR1 and CDR2: SGHDT, YYEEEE. The DNA of the CDR3 is TGTGCCAGCAGCTTGGACAGGGGCTATGGCTACACCTTC. Amino acids: CASSLDRGYGYTF.

V usage is TRBV18 and J usage is TRBJ1-1; 7 bases align to TRBD1. Germline CDR1 reads KGHSH; CDR2 reads LQKENI. The trim removed 4 bases at V and 0 bases at J, leaving 11 bases unmatched. The CDR3 length is 17 residues. In nucleotides, the CDR3 is TGTGCCAGCTCACGATCCTCCAGGGGGGGAATGAACACTGAAGCTTTCTTT. Amino acids: CASSRSSRGGMNTEAFF.

This clone was counted only a few times. Other DNA sequences in this sample translate to the same CDR3. This sequence joins TRBV19 and TRBJ1-5, with D maybe TRBD1 (5 bases). The CDR3 consists of 17 residues. Germline-derived CDR1 and CDR2 are LNHDA and SQIVND (reference sequence). V lost 0 bases and J 0 bases, leaving 12 bases between the germline ends. The CDR3 DNA sequence: TGTGCCAGTAGTATAGATGGAGGGGCCTATAGCAATCAGCCCCAGCATTTT. Its protein product is CASSIDGGAYSNQPQHF.

The V gene is TRBV19, the J gene TRBJ2-7, with D possibly TRBD2 on 5 matching bases. Per the germline V gene, CDR1 is LNHDA and CDR2 is SQIVND (reference sequence). V lost 0 bases and J 7 bases, leaving 13 bases between the germline ends. CDR3 length: 14 amino acids. In nucleotides, the CDR3 is TGTGCCAGTAGTATAGAGGGGAGCAAGAGGGAGCAGTACTTC. Its translation is CASSIEGSKREQYF.

The chain recombines TRBV6-1 with TRBJ1-1; D ambiguous. This CDR3 comprises 11 residues. In germline, CDR1 is MNHNS, CDR2 SASEGT. V dropped 6 bases and J dropped 7 bases, with 9 bases sitting between them. CDR3 sequence reads: CASRIRFEAFF. The CDR3 nucleotides read TGTGCCAGCAGAATACGATTTGAAGCTTTCTTT.

V is TRBV9 and J is TRBJ1-3; the match to TRBD1 covers 7 bases. The germline gives CDR1 SGDLS, CDR2 YYNGEE. V lost 3 bases and J lost 8; bases outside the gene matches: 5. This CDR3 is built from 13 residues. This CDR3 is CASSGTGADTIYF. CDR3 nucleotide sequence: TGTGCCAGCAGCGGAACAGGGGCGGACACCATATATTTT.